This TCR beta chain was documented in a study of T cells in Graves' hyperthyroidism and ophthalmopathy. The CDR3 covers 16 residues. V shed 4 bases, J shed 4 bases, and the junction held 7 bases outside the gene matches. Per germline, CDR1 MDHEN and CDR2 SYDVKM. Amplified TCR beta CDR3 regions derived from RNA transcripts. HTBI primers were used for first-round RT-PCR of the TCR CDR3. TCRdb called the multiplex PCR reads again in MiXCR, with one record for every CDR3 protein. The data contain about 530,000 distinct CDR3 sequences, more than 15% of them singletons. This clonotype was detected ten times or more.

This TCR was recovered from a woman aged 18-35 years with Graves' ophthalmopathy. The V gene is TRBV28, the J gene TRBJ2-6; TRBD1 aligns across 7 bases. The sequenced sample consisted of blood. As DNA, the CDR3 is TGTGCCAGCAGTTCACCAGACAGGGCCGGGGCCAACGTCCTGACTTTC. It translates to CASSSPDRAGANVLTF.